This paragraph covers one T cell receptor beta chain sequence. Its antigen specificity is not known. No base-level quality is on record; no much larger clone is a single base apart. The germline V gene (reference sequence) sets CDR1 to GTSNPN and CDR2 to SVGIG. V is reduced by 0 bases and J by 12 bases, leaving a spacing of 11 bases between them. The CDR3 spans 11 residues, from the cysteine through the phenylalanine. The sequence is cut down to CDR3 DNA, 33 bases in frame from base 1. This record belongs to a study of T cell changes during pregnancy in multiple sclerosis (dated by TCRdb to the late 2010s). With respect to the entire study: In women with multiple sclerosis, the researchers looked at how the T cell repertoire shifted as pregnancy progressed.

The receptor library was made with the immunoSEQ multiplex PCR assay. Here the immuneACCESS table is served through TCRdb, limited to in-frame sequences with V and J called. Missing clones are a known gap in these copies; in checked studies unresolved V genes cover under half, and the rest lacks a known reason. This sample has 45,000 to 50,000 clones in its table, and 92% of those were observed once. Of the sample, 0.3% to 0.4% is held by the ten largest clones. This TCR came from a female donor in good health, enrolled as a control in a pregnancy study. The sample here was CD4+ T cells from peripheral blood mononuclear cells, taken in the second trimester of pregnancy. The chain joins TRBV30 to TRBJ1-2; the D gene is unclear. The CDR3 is CAWSVEVLNTF. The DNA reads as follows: TGTGCCTGGAGTGTGGAGGTCTTAAACACCTTC.